These 14 T cell receptor beta chains were sequenced from one sample in a study of CD8 T cells in Susac syndrome. cDNA came from approximately 0.5 to 1 ug RNA primed by random hexamers. TCRdb itself ran the immunoSEQ multiplex PCR reads through MiXCR, one entry per CDR3 protein. The repertoire has about 400,000 distinct CDR3 sequences, approximately 85% of them found once; the top ten carry 0.12%. Sample: CD8+ T cells from PBMCs. The receptors were sampled from a human donor with multiple sclerosis.

CDR3 region: CASSSSGDQYEQYF. DNA of the CDR3: TGTGCCAGCAGTTCCTCCGGGGACCAATACGAGCAGTACTTC. The V and J genes are TRBV28 and TRBJ2-7; D tentatively reads TRBD1 or TRBD2 (5 bases each). V gave up 4 bases and J gave up 4 bases, with 14 bases separating them. Germline CDR1 is MDHEN and CDR2 is SYDVKM. The CDR3 loop spans 14 amino acids.

V usage is TRBV27 and J usage is TRBJ1-2; tentatively, D is TRBD1 (6 bases). Looked up from germline, CDR1 is MNHEY and CDR2 is SMNVEV (reference sequence). The CDR3 sequence is 15 residues long. V was cut by 3 bases and J by 3 bases, with 14 bases left in between. CDR3 nucleotide sequence: TGTGCCAGCAGTTTGAACAGGGTATCAGACTATGGCTACACCTTC. Protein: CASSLNRVSDYGYTF.

This clonotype showed up just once. The genes are TRBV10-3 and TRBJ2-7, with 8 bases identical to TRBD2. The junction had 7 bases not matched to a gene; V was cut back by 7 bases and J by 5 bases. There are 13 residues in the CDR3. The germline V gene encodes CDR1 ENHRY and CDR2 SYGVKD. The CDR3 DNA reads as TGTGCCATCAAACAGGCGGGAGGTAACGAGCAGTACTTC. Translation: CAIKQAGGNEQYF.

The chain joins TRBV28 to TRBJ2-3; D is ambiguous. The CDR3 is 15 amino acids. Trimming removed 2 bases from V and 2 bases from J, with 11 bases in between. Germline CDR1 MDHEN, CDR2 SYDVKM. The CDR3: CASSLRAAATDTQYF. The CDR3 coding sequence is TGTGCCAGCAGTTTAAGGGCTGCAGCCACAGATACGCAGTATTTT.

The V call is TRBV7-2, the J call TRBJ2-1; 13 bases fit TRBD2. Unmatched junction bases numbered 4, after V lost 3 bases and J lost 5 bases. This CDR3 contains 16 residues. The germline CDR1 and CDR2 sequences are SGHTA and FQGNSA. This chain's CDR3 is CASSFGLAGVDNEQFF. In DNA, the CDR3 is TGTGCCAGCAGCTTCGGACTAGCGGGAGTGGACAATGAGCAGTTCTTC.

Only one count was recorded for this clonotype. The rearrangement links TRBV21-1 to TRBJ1-5; the listed D gene, TRBD1, was not tested against the DNA. TRBV21-1 is deemed a pseudogene. The CDR3 runs 18 residues. The CDR3 loop is CASGPGQKFRASNQPQHF. CDR3 in DNA: TGTGCCAGCGGACCGGGACAGAAATTTCGGGCTAGCAATCAGCCCCAGCATTTT.

This sequence joins TRBV15 and TRBJ2-1; 8 bases are a match to TRBD2. After removal of 5 bases from V and 2 bases from J, the junction contained 5 bases not matched to a gene. The CDR3 sequence is 15 residues long. The germline V gene encodes CDR1 LNHNV and CDR2 YYDKDF (reference sequence). The CDR3 nucleotides are TGTGCCACCAGCCCCGGGGGGGATCCCTACAATGAGCAGTTCTTC. It is translated as CATSPGGDPYNEQFF.

This sequence joins TRBV6-5 and TRBJ2-7, with no clear D. The germline CDR1 and CDR2 sequences are MNHEY and SVGAGI. This CDR3 has 15 amino acids. The V end lost 5 bases, the J end lost 1 base, and 15 bases lay between the germline ends. As DNA, the CDR3 is TGTGCCAGCAGTCAAACCGAAGGAACATCCTACGAGCAGTACTTC. Translated, it gives CASSQTEGTSYEQYF.

This clonotype turned up a few times. This chain connects TRBV5-1 to TRBJ2-7, with 7 bases aligning to TRBD2. The CDR3 extends over 15 amino acids. The V gene end was trimmed by 4 bases and the J gene end by 3 bases; junction bases not matched to a gene: 10. Germline-derived CDR1 and CDR2 are SGHRS and YFSETQ. The DNA for the CDR3 is TGCGCCAGCAGCCCCGGTATAGGGGAGGGCTACGAGCAGTACTTC. Amino acids: CASSPGIGEGYEQYF.

The J gene is TRBJ2-2, the V gene TRBV4-1; 9 bases are shared with TRBD1. CDR3 length equals 17 residues. V trimming: 2 bases; J trimming: 5 bases; junction bases outside the gene matches: 9. Germline values: CDR1 MGHRA, CDR2 YSYEKL. The CDR3 is CASSQSEGTGWTGELFF. CDR3 sequence (DNA): TGCGCCAGCAGCCAAAGTGAGGGGACAGGGTGGACCGGGGAGCTGTTTTTT.

The V and J genes are TRBV6-2 or TRBV6-3 and TRBJ1-2; 10 positions match TRBD1. Germline CDR1 and CDR2: MNHEY and SVGEGT. V lost 4 bases, J lost 4 bases, and 9 bases stayed unmatched. The CDR3 has 16 residues. CDR3 protein: CASSSPGQGFLYGYTF. The CDR3 nucleotides are TGTGCCAGCAGTTCCCCGGGACAGGGGTTCCTCTATGGCTACACCTTC.

The chain uses TRBV12-3 or TRBV12-4 and TRBJ2-1; 8 positions match TRBD1. The CDR3 covers 11 residues. With V trimmed by 10 bases and J by 6 bases, 2 bases remained unmatched. The CDR3 sequence: CATTGGNEQFF. CDR3 nucleotide sequence: TGTGCCACCACAGGGGGCAATGAGCAGTTCTTC.

The chain is built from TRBV5-1 and TRBJ2-1; TRBD1 is a possible D gene (6 bases). Germline values: CDR1 SGHRS, CDR2 YFSETQ. The CDR3 has 16 residues. V was cut by 1 base and J by 7 bases, with 18 bases left in between. CDR3 region: CASSLSWSGDGNEQFF. DNA of the CDR3: TGCGCCAGCAGCTTGTCTTGGTCAGGGGATGGGAATGAGCAGTTCTTC.

This rearrangement joins TRBV20-1 to TRBJ2-5, with 7 nucleotides matching TRBD1. In germline, CDR1 is DFQATT, CDR2 SNEGSKA (reference sequence). With V trimmed by 0 bases and J by 3 bases, 7 bases remained unmatched. There are 15 residues in the CDR3. CDR3: CSARDTGTAKETQYF. CDR3 nucleotide sequence: TGCAGTGCTAGAGACACCGGGACAGCGAAAGAGACCCAGTACTTC.